These 27 T cell receptor beta chains share one sample of origin, sequenced in a study of T cells in Graves' hyperthyroidism and ophthalmopathy (dated by TCRdb to between 2017 and 2020). Libraries were built with multiplex PCR. Sequencing relied on an Illumina HiSeq 2000. Amplification of TCR beta CDR3 regions was carried out from RNA transcripts. A first-round RT-PCR of the TCR CDR3 used the HTBI primer set with the Qiagen OneStep RT-PCR kit. The raw public data were reprocessed by TCRdb itself: fastp quality trimming at Q25, MiXCR clonotype calling, in-frame beta chains only. Rows are unified per CDR3 protein, each entry keeping the most common DNA and genes. In this sample the table shows roughly 500,000 distinct CDR3 sequences, roughly 50% of which occur a single time. The ten top clones hold around 19% of the sample. Sequencing used peripheral blood or thyroid tissue (not recorded which). These receptor sequences come from an adult woman with Graves' disease, either hyperthyroidism or ophthalmopathy (not recorded which).

The gene calls are TRBV20-1 and TRBJ1-1, with D possibly TRBD1 on 6 matching bases. With 3 bases removed from V and 3 bases from J, the gap between germline ends came to 14 bases. Germline-derived CDR1 and CDR2 are DFQATT and SNEGSKA (reference sequence). The length of the CDR3 is 14 residues. The CDR3 protein is CSARKGGADTEAFF. The DNA of the CDR3 is TGCAGTGCTAGGAAGGGGGGGGCGGACACTGAAGCTTTCTTT.

V gene TRBV10-3 combines with J gene TRBJ1-2, with D unresolved. Germline assignment: CDR1 ENHRY and CDR2 SYGVKD. The CDR3 is 13 amino acids. V was cut by 8 bases and J by 1 base, with 11 bases left in between. This CDR3 is CAIARTLNYGYTF. The CDR3 DNA is TGTGCCATCGCGAGGACGCTTAACTATGGCTACACCTTC.

The chain uses TRBV15 and TRBJ2-7; D unresolved. Trimming cost V 1 base and J 8 bases, with 15 bases left between them. This CDR3 contains 14 residues. The germline V gene has CDR1 LNHNV and CDR2 YYDKDF (reference sequence). Here the CDR3 DNA reads TGTGCCACCAGCAGAGGGGTACGTGGGTTCAAGCAGTACTTC. Translating it yields CATSRGVRGFKQYF.

The chain combines TRBV30 with TRBJ1-2; unclear D gene. Trimming stripped 8 bases from V and 0 bases from J, with 13 bases between. Per the germline V gene, CDR1 is GTSNPN and CDR2 is SVGIG (reference sequence). There are 13 residues in the CDR3. CDR3: CAAANGTNYGYTF. In nucleotides, the CDR3 is TGTGCCGCGGCGAATGGGACTAACTATGGCTACACCTTC.

The chain carries TRBV29-1 and TRBJ2-5; 14 bases fit TRBD2. The V gene end was trimmed by 7 bases and the J gene end by 5 bases; junction bases not matched to a gene: 9. This CDR3 region has 15 residues. Per germline, CDR1 SQVTM and CDR2 ANQGSEA. CDR3 sequence reads: CSAILGLAGVETQYF. The CDR3 coding sequence is TGCAGCGCTATACTGGGACTAGCGGGAGTCGAGACCCAGTACTTC.

This clonotype was observed at least ten times. The chain carries TRBV28 and TRBJ2-7, with D unclear. Germline V CDR1 and CDR2: MDHEN, SYDVKM. Trimming pared 4 bases from V and 6 bases from J, leaving 7 bases between. CDR3 size: 11 residues. The CDR3: CASSSATEQYF. CDR3 sequence (DNA): TGTGCCAGCAGTTCGGCGACCGAGCAGTACTTC.

The chain links TRBV5-1 to TRBJ2-7; D not resolved. Trimming shortened V by 1 base and J by 4 bases, and 12 bases separated the two germline ends. The CDR3 runs to 14 residues. Germline V gene data show CDR1 as SGHRS and CDR2 as YFSETQ. CDR3 protein: CASSLSMNIYEQYF. The CDR3 DNA sequence: TGCGCCAGCAGCTTGTCGATGAATATTTACGAGCAGTACTTC.

This clonotype was seen many times. This chain uses TRBV3-1 with TRBJ1-5, with D tentatively TRBD1 (6 bases). CDR1 is LGHDT, CDR2 YNNKEL, per germline (reference sequence). The V gene lost 8 bases and the J gene lost 2 bases, with 10 bases spanning the gap. CDR3 length: 13 residues. CDR3: CASGAGGNQPQHF. The CDR3 coding sequence is TGTGCCAGCGGGGCAGGGGGCAATCAGCCCCAGCATTTT. Using reference TRBV3-1 and TRBJ1-5 for the parts outside the CDR3, the full variable domain is DTAVSQTPKYLVTQMGNDKSIKCEQNLGHDTMYWYKQDSKKFLKIMFSYNNKELIINETVPNRFSPKSPDKAHLNLHINSLELGDSAVYFCASGAGGNQPQHFGDGTRLSIL.

V is TRBV14 and J is TRBJ1-5; TRBD1 might be the D (5 bases). CDR3 length: 15 residues. The germline V gene has CDR1 SGHDN and CDR2 FVKESK. V shed 0 bases and J shed 7 bases, with 13 bases lying between them. The CDR3 nucleotides are TGTGCCAGCAGCCAAGATCGGCCAGGGTGGCAGCCCCAGCATTTT. It yields the protein CASSQDRPGWQPQHF.

The J gene is TRBJ2-1, the V gene TRBV15; no clear D gene. Germline CDR1 LNHNV, CDR2 YYDKDF (reference sequence). V was shortened by 1 base and J by 6 bases, with 4 bases between the two germline ends. This CDR3 contains 12 residues. CDR3 sequence reads: CATSRGVNEQFF. The CDR3 coding sequence is TGTGCCACCAGCAGAGGAGTCAATGAGCAGTTCTTC.

This clonotype was detected many times. The chain couples TRBV12-3 or TRBV12-4 to TRBJ2-7, with 8 nucleotides matching TRBD1. The CDR3 is 15 residues long. Trimming removed 6 bases from V and 2 bases from J; junction bases left unmatched: 9. CDR3 region: CASRDGTGGTYEQYF. The DNA for the CDR3 is TGTGCCAGCAGGGACGGGACAGGCGGGACCTACGAGCAGTACTTC.

This clonotype was picked up one time. Being one base from a much bigger clone, this may be a read error. This sequence joins TRBV6-5 and TRBJ2-7; D uncertain. Germline V gives CDR1 MNHEY, CDR2 SVGAGI. The V and J ends lost 4 bases and 7 bases respectively, with 11 bases between them. The CDR3 extends over 12 amino acids. CDR3 sequence (DNA): TGTGCCAGCAGTTCCACCTACCTGGAGCAGTACTTC. Encoded protein: CASSSTYLEQYF.

The chain is built from TRBV11-1 and TRBJ1-5, with D perhaps matching TRBD1 (6 bases). This CDR3 has 16 residues. Deletions cut 7 bases from V and 2 bases from J, with 18 bases between. Germline V CDR1 and CDR2: SGHAT, FQDESV (reference sequence). This CDR3 is CASNVLGAGGNQPQHF. The CDR3 DNA reads as TGTGCCAGCAACGTTCTTGGGGCAGGGGGCAATCAGCCCCAGCATTTT.

This clonotype was counted many times. The genes are TRBV10-3 and TRBJ2-7; TRBD1 aligns across 9 bases. The J segment lost 0 bases and the V segment lost 3 bases, leaving 3 bases of the junction unmatched. The CDR3 contains 15 residues. Germline V lookup: CDR1 ENHRY, CDR2 SYGVKD. The CDR3 DNA reads as TGTGCCATCAGTGACGGGACAGGGAGCTCCTACGAGCAGTACTTC. Translated: CAISDGTGSSYEQYF.

This clonotype was picked up many times. The chain is built from TRBV6-6 and TRBJ2-5, with D maybe TRBD2 (5 bases). V was pared by 2 bases and J by 1 base, with 11 bases between. The CDR3 is 15 amino acids. CDR1 MNHNY and CDR2 SVGAGI come from the germline V gene (reference sequence). The CDR3 bases are TGTGCCAGCAGTTACACAACTAGTATCCAAGAGACCCAGTACTTC. Translating gives CASSYTTSIQETQYF.

This clonotype has only a few counts. The J gene is TRBJ1-1, the V gene TRBV6-1; D gene unclear. There are 13 residues in the CDR3. The germline V and J ends were trimmed by 7 bases and 0 bases, with 9 bases remaining between them. From germline, CDR1 is MNHNS and CDR2 SASEGT. This CDR3 is CASKKSLNTEAFF. DNA for the CDR3: TGTGCCAGCAAGAAATCTTTGAACACTGAAGCTTTCTTT.

In this sample, this clonotype turned up a few times. V is TRBV7-8 and J is TRBJ2-5; D not resolved. With 6 bases removed from V and 2 bases from J, the gap between germline ends came to 16 bases. Germline loops: CDR1 SGHVS, CDR2 FQNEAQ. The CDR3 totals 15 residues. The CDR3 sequence is CASRPEPRTQETQYF. CDR3 nucleotides: TGTGCCAGCAGACCAGAGCCCAGGACGCAAGAGACCCAGTACTTC.

This clonotype was found many times. V usage is TRBV27 and J usage is TRBJ1-2; perhaps TRBD1 as D (5 bases). Trimming took off 6 bases at V and 6 bases at J, with 17 bases between the two ends. The V gene's germline CDR1 is MNHEY and CDR2 SMNVEV (reference sequence). The CDR3 contains 14 residues. CDR3 DNA: TGTGCCAGCAGCCCCTTGACAGTTCCCCATGGCTACACCTTC. It specifies CASSPLTVPHGYTF.

This clonotype appeared a few times. CDR3 coding DNA: TGTGCCAGCAGTGACCATGACAGGGTGAACACTGAAGCTTTCTTT. Translating gives CASSDHDRVNTEAFF. The chain links TRBV12-3 or TRBV12-4 to TRBJ1-1; 7 bases agree with TRBD1. J lost 0 bases, V lost 5 bases, and 6 bases had no gene match. The CDR3 extends over 15 amino acids.

Ten or more counts support this clonotype. The chain couples TRBV7-9 to TRBJ1-3; D gene ambiguous. Per germline, CDR1 SEHNR and CDR2 FQNEAQ (reference sequence). This CDR3 region has 13 residues. Trimming cost V 6 bases and J 1 base, with 7 bases left between them. The CDR3 DNA reads TGTGCCAGCAGTTCAGGTTCTGGAAACACCATATATTTT. It specifies CASSSGSGNTIYF. The complete variable domain, with remaining parts taken from reference TRBV7-9 and TRBJ1-3, reads DTGVSQNPRHKITKRGQNVTFRCDPISEHNRLYWYRQTLGQGPEFLTYFQNEAQLEKSRLLSDRFSAERPKGSFSTLEIQRTEQGDSAMYLCASSSGSGNTIYFGEGSWLTVV.

In this sample, this clonotype turned up many times. The V gene is TRBV7-9, the J gene TRBJ2-6, with a tentative D call TRBD1 (6 bases). The germline CDR1 and CDR2 sequences are SEHNR and FQNEAQ (reference sequence). Trimming shortened V by 4 bases and J by 0 bases, and 28 bases separated the two germline ends. The CDR3 spans 22 residues. CDR3: CASSYRPAKQGPTNSGANVLTF. The CDR3, as DNA: TGTGCCAGCAGCTACAGACCCGCCAAACAGGGCCCGACGAACTCTGGGGCCAACGTCCTGACTTTC.

This clonotype came up many times. The chain has TRBV7-9 and TRBJ2-7; the match to TRBD2 covers 13 bases. Trimming removed 6 bases from V and 7 bases from J; junction bases left unmatched: 12. Germline V CDR1 and CDR2: SEHNR, FQNEAQ (reference sequence). The CDR3 is 16 residues long. CDR3 DNA: TGTGCCAGCAGTCCTCATAGGACTAGCGGGAGAGGGGAGCAGTACTTC. Translating gives CASSPHRTSGRGEQYF. The full variable domain, with the rest looked up from reference TRBV7-9 and TRBJ2-7, is DTGVSQNPRHKITKRGQNVTFRCDPISEHNRLYWYRQTLGQGPEFLTYFQNEAQLEKSRLLSDRFSAERPKGSFSTLEIQRTEQGDSAMYLCASSPHRTSGRGEQYFGPGTRLTVT.

The table lists this clonotype with many counts. The chain combines TRBV7-9 with TRBJ1-1; D call uncertain. V was clipped by 1 base and J by 4 bases, with 4 bases between them. The germline gives CDR1 SEHNR, CDR2 FQNEAQ (reference sequence). The CDR3 runs to 12 residues. Here the CDR3 DNA reads TGTGCCAGCAGCTTAGATTCCACTGAAGCTTTCTTT. Protein: CASSLDSTEAFF.

This chain connects TRBV5-1 to TRBJ1-3; the D gene is possibly TRBD1 (5 bases). Per germline, CDR1 SGHRS and CDR2 YFSETQ. Between the trimmed V and J ends, which lost 1 base and 3 bases, there was a span of 14 bases. This CDR3 has 16 amino acids. CDR3 bases: TGCGCCAGCAGCTTGTCCGCAGGGTCGTATGGAAACACCATATATTTT. Its protein product is CASSLSAGSYGNTIYF.

This clonotype was seen repeatedly, ten times or more. The rearrangement links TRBV6-5 to TRBJ2-6, with a possible D match to TRBD1 (6 bases). The CDR3 runs to 15 residues. CDR1 and CDR2 from the germline V gene are MNHEY and SVGAGI. V shed 6 bases and J shed 3 bases, with 12 bases lying between them. The CDR3: CASRLTGYGANVLTF. CDR3 in DNA: TGTGCCAGCAGACTAACAGGGTATGGGGCCAACGTCCTGACTTTC.

This chain connects TRBV15 to TRBJ2-7; 7 nucleotides align to TRBD1. V gave up 3 bases and J gave up 1 base; unmatched junction bases: 9. Germline CDR1 reads LNHNV; CDR2 reads YYDKDF (reference sequence). The CDR3 spans 16 residues. The CDR3 bases are TGTGCCACCAGCAGTTACACAGGACAGGCTTCCTACGAGCAGTACTTC. Its protein product is CATSSYTGQASYEQYF.

The rearrangement links TRBV2 to TRBJ1-2; D uncertain. This CDR3 contains 13 residues. Trimming removed 6 bases from V and 2 bases from J, with 10 bases in between. The V gene's germline CDR1 is SNHLY and CDR2 FYNNEI. As DNA, the CDR3 is TGTGCCAGCAGACTCATGATAAACTATGGCTACACCTTC. Translation gives CASRLMINYGYTF.